Each of the 6 T cell receptor beta chains below was sequenced from the same sample in a study of blood T cell repertoires in COVID-19. The assay was immunoSEQ multiplex PCR, and TCRdb's table has in-frame clones only and misses some. The table shows about 140,000 clones, with 80% occurring only once. The material sequenced was peripheral blood. Receptors originate from a man between 70 and 80 years old who had recovered from COVID-19.

This clone has just one count. The V call is TRBV7-9, the J call TRBJ2-7; 7 nucleotides match TRBD1. Per the germline V gene, CDR1 is SEHNR and CDR2 is FQNEAQ (reference sequence). CDR3 length: 14 residues. With V trimmed by 4 bases and J by 7 bases, 10 bases remained unmatched. CDR3 sequence: CASSSRDRLQEQYF. Written as DNA, the CDR3 is TGTGCCAGCAGCTCCCGGGACAGACTTCAGGAGCAGTACTTC.

This chain joins TRBV3-1 (or the pseudogene TRBV3-2) and TRBJ2-1; 9 nucleotides line up with TRBD1. CDR1 is LGHDT, CDR2 YNNKEL, per germline (reference sequence). The CDR3 has 16 residues. J lost 8 bases, V lost 1 base, and 9 bases had no gene match. CDR3 DNA: TGTGCCAGCAGCCAAGGTGGGACAGGGTTTTTTGATGAGCAGTTCTTC. It is translated as CASSQGGTGFFDEQFF.

CDR3 DNA sequence: TGTGCCAGCAGCTCCCGCCCCCGCGCAGATACGCAGTATTTT. Protein: CASSSRPRADTQYF. The gene calls are TRBV7-2 and TRBJ2-3; D remains unclear. Trimming left V 4 bases short and J 4 bases short, with 12 bases between. CDR1 and CDR2 from the germline V gene are SGHTA and FQGNSA. The CDR3 totals 14 residues.

Concerning this clone: At the DNA level, this CDR3 is encoded by other sequences in the same sample as well. The V and J genes are TRBV19 and TRBJ1-4, with TRBD1 identical over 8 bases. CDR3 length: 12 amino acids. Germline-derived CDR1 and CDR2 are LNHDA and SQIVND (reference sequence). V was clipped by 6 bases and J by 7 bases; unmatched bases: 1. CDR3 bases: TGTGCCAGTAGACAGGGGGGTGAAAAACTGTTTTTT. Residues: CASRQGGEKLFF.

This chain connects TRBV29-1 to TRBJ2-7; the match to TRBD1 covers 7 bases. Germline CDR1 SQVTM, CDR2 ANQGSEA. The CDR3 runs to 14 residues. V was pared by 2 bases and J by 5 bases, with 9 bases of the junction left unmatched. CDR3 coding DNA: TGCAGCGTTGAACTACAGGGGCAGGGTGACGAGCAGTACTTC. It is translated as CSVELQGQGDEQYF.

The table lists this clone with a few counts. The chain employs TRBV5-6 and TRBJ1-1, with D unclear. The CDR3 contains 15 residues. Trimming took off 0 bases at V and 5 bases at J, with 14 bases between the two ends. The germline V gene encodes CDR1 SGHDT and CDR2 YYEEEE. The DNA for the CDR3 is TGTGCCAGCAGCTTGGGGGTCGGGGTGCGGACTGAAGCTTTCTTT. This sequence encodes CASSLGVGVRTEAFF.